Listed below are T cell receptor beta chains from one sample, sequenced in a study of cytomegalovirus exposure and HLA in healthy donors. TCRdb keeps only in-frame clones here, not all; method: immunoSEQ multiplex PCR. The profile shows around 150,000 clones, about 85% of them singletons. Sequences were obtained from PBMCs. The receptors here all came from a human donor in good health. Both conserved end residues are part of each CDR3. Fields, in order: J gene, clone size, V gene, D gene, CDR3 protein, CDR3 DNA. The D gene is left open where the match is weak. Size tells how often a clone was seen (once, few, many) or the class of an expanded clone, and some rows leave it out.

j_gene: TRBJ1-3; abundance: -; v_gene: TRBV5-5; d_gene: -; CDR3aa: CASSFRVSGNTIYF; CDR3nt: TGTGCCAGCAGCTTCCGGGTATCTGGAAACACCATATATTTT
j_gene: TRBJ1-2; abundance: -; v_gene: TRBV5-1; d_gene: -; CDR3aa: CASSFTETYGYTF; CDR3nt: TGCGCCAGCAGCTTTACCGAGACATATGGCTACACCTTC
j_gene: TRBJ1-1; abundance: -; v_gene: TRBV19; d_gene: -; CDR3aa: CASSIKGTEAFF; CDR3nt: TGTGCCAGTAGTATAAAGGGGACTGAAGCTTTCTTT
j_gene: TRBJ2-1; abundance: -; v_gene: TRBV30; d_gene: -; CDR3aa: CAWSVRLGAEQFF; CDR3nt: TGTGCCTGGAGTGTACGGTTGGGGGCTGAGCAGTTCTTC
j_gene: TRBJ2-7; abundance: -; v_gene: TRBV6-6; d_gene: TRBD1; CDR3aa: CASRAGQGHLGEQYF; CDR3nt: TGTGCCAGCAGAGCGGGACAGGGACATCTTGGCGAGCAGTACTTC
j_gene: TRBJ2-7; abundance: -; v_gene: TRBV6-5; d_gene: -; CDR3aa: CASSYRWALEQYF; CDR3nt: TGTGCCAGCAGTTACAGGTGGGCACTCGAGCAGTACTTC
j_gene: TRBJ2-1; abundance: -; v_gene: TRBV6-4; d_gene: -; CDR3aa: CASSEWGLLAEQFF; CDR3nt: TGTGCCAGCAGTGAGTGGGGACTCCTGGCTGAGCAGTTCTTC
j_gene: TRBJ2-1; abundance: -; v_gene: TRBV10-3; d_gene: -; CDR3aa: CAISDRVDEQFF; CDR3nt: TGTGCCATCAGTGATCGAGTGGATGAGCAGTTCTTC
j_gene: TRBJ2-2; abundance: few; v_gene: TRBV12-2; d_gene: -; CDR3aa: CASRSTSGSYNTGELFF; CDR3nt: TGTGCAAGTCGCTCGACTAGCGGGAGCTATAACACCGGGGAGCTGTTTTTT
j_gene: TRBJ2-1; abundance: -; v_gene: TRBV30; d_gene: TRBD2; CDR3aa: CAWSPALAGRYEQFF; CDR3nt: TGTGCCTGGAGTCCTGCGCTAGCGGGGAGATATGAGCAGTTCTTC
j_gene: TRBJ2-3; abundance: few; v_gene: TRBV19; d_gene: TRBD2; CDR3aa: CASSQTSGRDTQYF; CDR3nt: TGTGCCAGTAGCCAGACTAGCGGGCGGGATACGCAGTATTTT
j_gene: TRBJ1-4; abundance: -; v_gene: TRBV9; d_gene: TRBD1; CDR3aa: CASSVGGGEGGEKLFF; CDR3nt: TGTGCCAGCAGCGTAGGAGGGGGCGAAGGGGGGGAAAAACTGTTTTTT
j_gene: TRBJ2-1; abundance: -; v_gene: TRBV5-1; d_gene: TRBD1; CDR3aa: CASSLVPGTGYEQFF; CDR3nt: TGCGCCAGCAGCTTGGTACCCGGGACAGGGTATGAGCAGTTCTTC
j_gene: TRBJ2-7; abundance: few; v_gene: TRBV12-2; d_gene: -; CDR3aa: CASRLAVDYPHYEQYF; CDR3nt: TGTGCAAGTCGCTTAGCCGTAGACTACCCTCACTACGAGCAGTACTTC
j_gene: TRBJ2-7; abundance: -; v_gene: TRBV21-1; d_gene: -; CDR3aa: CASSKHANRGQGAREQYF; CDR3nt: TGTGCCAGCAGTAAACACGCTAACCGGGGACAGGGGGCGCGGGAGCAGTACTTC
j_gene: TRBJ2-2; abundance: -; v_gene: TRBV13; d_gene: -; CDR3aa: CASSGSGTRTGELFF; CDR3nt: TGTGCCAGCAGCGGCTCCGGGACACGTACCGGGGAGCTGTTTTTT
j_gene: TRBJ2-5; abundance: -; v_gene: TRBV7-6; d_gene: TRBD1; CDR3aa: CASSSGQGGTQYF; CDR3nt: TGTGCCAGCAGCTCGGGACAGGGGGGGACCCAGTACTTC
j_gene: TRBJ2-2; abundance: -; v_gene: TRBV5-1; d_gene: TRBD2; CDR3aa: CASSWAGGDTGELFF; CDR3nt: TGCGCCAGCAGCTGGGCGGGAGGGGACACCGGGGAGCTGTTTTTT
j_gene: TRBJ2-3; abundance: -; v_gene: TRBV15; d_gene: -; CDR3aa: CATSRGAQVDTQYF; CDR3nt: TGTGCCACCAGCAGAGGGGCCCAGGTGGATACGCAGTATTTT
j_gene: TRBJ2-1; abundance: -; v_gene: TRBV5-4; d_gene: -; CDR3aa: CASSSYPLAVGYNEQFF; CDR3nt: TGTGCCAGCAGCTCCTACCCTTTAGCGGTAGGTTACAATGAGCAGTTCTTC
j_gene: TRBJ2-5; abundance: -; v_gene: TRBV19; d_gene: TRBD1; CDR3aa: CASSIGTGGLETQYF; CDR3nt: TGTGCCAGTAGTATAGGAACAGGGGGCTTAGAGACCCAGTACTTC
j_gene: TRBJ2-7; abundance: -; v_gene: TRBV5-5; d_gene: -; CDR3aa: CASSSAQARGYYEQYF; CDR3nt: TGTGCCAGCAGCTCAGCACAGGCGCGGGGATACTACGAGCAGTACTTC
j_gene: TRBJ1-1; abundance: -; v_gene: TRBV5-1; d_gene: TRBD1; CDR3aa: CASSLRDRSNTEAFF; CDR3nt: TGCGCCAGCAGCTTAAGGGACAGGTCTAACACTGAAGCTTTCTTT
j_gene: TRBJ2-3; abundance: few; v_gene: TRBV7-6; d_gene: TRBD2; CDR3aa: CASSLDASGRTSTDTQYF; CDR3nt: TGTGCCAGCAGCTTAGATGCTAGCGGGAGAACTAGCACAGATACGCAGTATTTT
j_gene: TRBJ2-2; abundance: -; v_gene: TRBV6-4; d_gene: -; CDR3aa: CASRDRVNTGELFF; CDR3nt: TGTGCCAGCAGAGACAGAGTGAACACCGGGGAGCTGTTTTTT
j_gene: TRBJ2-7; abundance: -; v_gene: TRBV27; d_gene: TRBD2; CDR3aa: CASSFLGTRGDEQYF; CDR3nt: TGTGCCAGCAGTTTTTTGGGGACTAGAGGGGACGAGCAGTACTTC
j_gene: TRBJ2-5; abundance: -; v_gene: TRBV29-1; d_gene: -; CDR3aa: CSVVGEVGTQYF; CDR3nt: TGCAGCGTTGTAGGTGAGGTGGGGACCCAGTACTTC
j_gene: TRBJ1-4; abundance: few; v_gene: TRBV27; d_gene: TRBD1; CDR3aa: CASSSPGTGGEKLFF; CDR3nt: TGTGCCAGCAGTTCCCCCGGGACAGGGGGTGAAAAACTGTTTTTT
j_gene: TRBJ2-7; abundance: -; v_gene: TRBV5-6; d_gene: -; CDR3aa: CASRTGFDEQYF; CDR3nt: TGTGCCAGCAGAACAGGGTTCGACGAGCAGTACTTC
j_gene: TRBJ2-3; abundance: -; v_gene: TRBV5-1; d_gene: TRBD1; CDR3aa: CASSLVGQATDTQYF; CDR3nt: TGCGCCAGCAGCTTGGTAGGACAGGCTACAGATACGCAGTATTTT
j_gene: TRBJ1-1; abundance: -; v_gene: TRBV28; d_gene: -; CDR3aa: CASKEQGPLMNTEAFF; CDR3nt: TGTGCCAGCAAAGAACAGGGACCATTAATGAACACTGAAGCTTTCTTT
j_gene: TRBJ2-3; abundance: -; v_gene: TRBV5-6; d_gene: TRBD2; CDR3aa: CASSLSSGGWSDTQYF; CDR3nt: TGTGCCAGCAGCTTGTCTAGCGGGGGTTGGTCAGATACGCAGTATTTT
j_gene: TRBJ1-5; abundance: -; v_gene: TRBV2; d_gene: TRBD1; CDR3aa: CASSETGQVVQPQHF; CDR3nt: TGTGCCAGCAGTGAAACAGGACAGGTGGTTCAGCCCCAGCATTTT
j_gene: TRBJ1-5; abundance: -; v_gene: TRBV30; d_gene: TRBD1; CDR3aa: CAWGTGDNSNQPQHF; CDR3nt: TGTGCCTGGGGGACAGGGGACAATAGCAATCAGCCCCAGCATTTT
j_gene: TRBJ2-1; abundance: -; v_gene: TRBV28; d_gene: -; CDR3aa: CASSLAPRGNEQFF; CDR3nt: TGTGCCAGCAGTTTAGCGCCCCGGGGCAATGAGCAGTTCTTC
j_gene: TRBJ1-2; abundance: -; v_gene: TRBV11-2; d_gene: -; CDR3aa: CASSLQGSGYTF; CDR3nt: TGTGCCAGCAGCCTACAGGGATCTGGCTACACCTTC
j_gene: TRBJ2-6; abundance: -; v_gene: TRBV10-3; d_gene: TRBD1; CDR3aa: CAISGQGASGANVLTF; CDR3nt: TGTGCCATCAGCGGACAGGGAGCCTCTGGGGCCAACGTCCTGACTTTC
j_gene: TRBJ1-1; abundance: -; v_gene: TRBV5-1; d_gene: TRBD1; CDR3aa: CASSLDRGRTEAFF; CDR3nt: TGCGCCAGCAGCTTGGATAGGGGGCGGACTGAAGCTTTCTTT
j_gene: TRBJ1-4; abundance: few; v_gene: TRBV5-1; d_gene: -; CDR3aa: CASSLEQGHEKLFF; CDR3nt: TGCGCCAGCAGCTTGGAACAGGGTCATGAAAAACTGTTTTTT
j_gene: TRBJ1-1; abundance: few; v_gene: TRBV7-9; d_gene: -; CDR3aa: CSSSLVGVNTEAFF; CDR3nt: TGTTCCAGCAGCTTAGTAGGGGTGAACACTGAAGCTTTCTTT